This T cell receptor (beta chain) was obtained from a study of blood T cell repertoires in COVID-19. The method was immunoSEQ multiplex PCR; TCRdb's version includes in-frame clones alone and lacks a portion of them. The table lists around 63,000 clones, 87% of them singletons, with 5.5% to 8.5% in the top ten. From germline, CDR1 is SGDLS and CDR2 YYNGEE. This CDR3 spans 15 amino acids. Trimming shortened V by 0 bases and J by 0 bases, and 10 bases separated the two germline ends. The receptor comes from a man aged 60 to 69 with acute or convalescent COVID-19. V and J are TRBV9 and TRBJ2-7, with unresolved D. Sequenced sample: peripheral blood. The CDR3 DNA is TGTGCCAGCAGCGTAGTCACAGAAAGCTCCTACGAGCAGTACTTC. It codes for CASSVVTESSYEQYF.